Listed below are T cell receptor beta chains from one sample, sequenced in a study of blood T cell repertoires in COVID-19. Sequenced by immunoSEQ multiplex PCR; TCRdb stores in-frame clones only, minus some. The repertoire holds tens of thousands of clones, with about four fifths as singletons. The source material was peripheral blood. These receptors were collected from a man older than 75 with COVID-19, enrolled during active disease. Both conserved end residues are part of each CDR3. Each record gives: V gene, CDR3 protein.

V gene: TRBV6-4
CDR3 protein: CASSDVKKAGITLWGQGRGYEQYF

V gene: TRBV4-2
CDR3 protein: CASSQVLGVLDNEQFF

V gene: TRBV19
CDR3 protein: CASSRETGLTYNSPLHF

V gene: TRBV27
CDR3 protein: CASSFGWTADEQFF

V gene: TRBV7-2
CDR3 protein: CASSLVRGPEAFF

V gene: TRBV6-2/TRBV6-3
CDR3 protein: CASSPATGRVTDTQYF

V gene: TRBV5-1
CDR3 protein: CASSIGLAGGSETQYF

V gene: TRBV2
CDR3 protein: CVGGLENTEAFF

V gene: TRBV6-1
CDR3 protein: CASSEALRGIYGYTF

V gene: TRBV7-3
CDR3 protein: CASSHRGGWNTEAFF

V gene: TRBV11-3
CDR3 protein: CASSLDRDGGLNEQFF

V gene: TRBV7-2
CDR3 protein: CASSLGQGFNQPQHF

V gene: TRBV7-7
CDR3 protein: CASSLAGTYNEQFF

V gene: TRBV20-1
CDR3 protein: CSASSTSGHTDTQYF

V gene: TRBV11-2
CDR3 protein: CASSLGAYSSGNTIYF

V gene: TRBV18
CDR3 protein: CASQDRGVSYEQYF

V gene: TRBV30
CDR3 protein: CAGQGKGYTF

V gene: TRBV3-1/TRBV3-2
CDR3 protein: CASSQDVASGRLEQYF

V gene: TRBV4-2
CDR3 protein: CASSQTSGRITYEQYF

V gene: TRBV7-2
CDR3 protein: CASSLDNYSNQPQHF

V gene: TRBV20-1
CDR3 protein: CSASEGTVHEQYF

V gene: TRBV3-1/TRBV3-2
CDR3 protein: CASSQSGNTIYF

V gene: TRBV7-8
CDR3 protein: CASSVRRQGQETQYF

V gene: TRBV2
CDR3 protein: CASSGTRNNEKLFF